These T cell receptor beta chains were read from a single sample in a study of cytomegalovirus exposure and HLA in healthy donors. This table comes from immunoSEQ multiplex PCR, and its TCRdb copy is limited to in-frame clones, with some not included. The sample contains about 120,000 clones, 85% to 90% of which appear only once. The sample consisted of PBMCs. These receptor sequences come from a woman aged 25 to 39 in good health and CMV-seronegative. Both conserved end residues are part of each CDR3. D genes are given only for firm matches. A row's size may be missing; if present it is once, few, many or a size class.

>TRBV6-1|NA|TRBJ1-6|NA
TGTGCCAGCAGTCTGCGCGACTCTACCCTCCACTTT
CASSLRDSTLHF
>TRBV5-1|TRBD1|TRBJ2-7|NA
TGCGCCAGCAGCTTGGCGGCAGGGGGCTTCTACGAGCAGTACTTC
CASSLAAGGFYEQYF
>TRBV6-5|TRBD2|TRBJ2-7|NA
TGTGCCAGCAGACGGGGGGGGAGTGGCTCCTACGAGCAGTACTTC
CASRRGGSGSYEQYF
>TRBV18|NA|TRBJ2-7|NA
TGTGCCAGCTCCGTATCAGCGGGCTACGAGCAGTACTTC
CASSVSAGYEQYF
>TRBV7-8|NA|TRBJ1-1|NA
TGTGCCAGCAGCTTACTCCGCGGTTCGAACACTGAAGCTTTCTTT
CASSLLRGSNTEAFF
>TRBV4-3|NA|TRBJ2-7|NA
TGCGCCAGCAGCCAAGAACTCCACAGTTCCTACGAGCAGTACTTC
CASSQELHSSYEQYF
>TRBV11-2|NA|TRBJ2-3|NA
TGTGCCAGCAGCTCTACTAGTCCCTCAGATACGCAGTATTTT
CASSSTSPSDTQYF
>TRBV30|TRBD2|TRBJ2-1|NA
TGTGCCTGGAGTCCTAGCGGGGGGGGACAGTTCTTC
CAWSPSGGGQFF
>TRBV2|NA|TRBJ2-1|NA
TGTGCCAGCAGCGAGGACTACGGGGGTTACAATGAGCAGTTCTTC
CASSEDYGGYNEQFF
>TRBV19|TRBD1|TRBJ1-1|NA
TGTGCCAGTGGCAACAGGGGGGTACTGAACACTGAAGCTTTCTTT
CASGNRGVLNTEAFF
>TRBV2|TRBD1|TRBJ2-5|NA
TGTGCCAGCAGAGGGGGACAGGGGCTCGAGACCCAGTACTTC
CASRGGQGLETQYF
>TRBV11-2|TRBD1|TRBJ2-7|NA
TGTGCCAGCAGCTTGCGCAGGGGGAACGAGCAGTACTTC
CASSLRRGNEQYF
>TRBV11-2|NA|TRBJ1-5|NA
TGTGCCAGCAGCTTGGGGGGGCCAACCAATCAGCCCCAGCATTTT
CASSLGGPTNQPQHF
>TRBV6-1|NA|TRBJ2-7|NA
TGTGCCAGCAGCCTCTGGACGGACAGCTCCTACGAGCAGTACTTC
CASSLWTDSSYEQYF
>TRBV30|NA|TRBJ1-5|NA
TGTGCCTGGAGTGCAGATAGCAATCAGCCCCAGCATTTT
CAWSADSNQPQHF
>TRBV5-5|TRBD1|TRBJ2-4|NA
TGTGCCAGCAGCGGGAGGACAGGGTGGGATAAAAACATTCAGTACTTC
CASSGRTGWDKNIQYF
>TRBV11-3|NA|TRBJ2-3|NA
TGTGCCAGCAGCAAACTAGCTAGCACAGATACGCAGTATTTT
CASSKLASTDTQYF
>TRBV9|NA|TRBJ1-2|NA
TGTGCCAGCAGCGTAGGAGGGATAAGTGGCTACACCTTC
CASSVGGISGYTF
>TRBV19|NA|TRBJ1-1|NA
TGTGCCAGTAGAAGGGCCGGGACACAGAACACTGAAGCTTTCTTT
CASRRAGTQNTEAFF
>TRBV7-9|TRBD1|TRBJ2-2|NA
TGTGCCAGCAGCAAGGGACAGGGATATGACGGGGAGCTGTTTTTT
CASSKGQGYDGELFF
>TRBV7-2|NA|TRBJ1-2|NA
TGTGCCAGCAGCACCCAACAGGGAGCTTATGGCTACACCTTC
CASSTQQGAYGYTF
>TRBV6-5|NA|TRBJ2-3|NA
TGTGCCAGCGCCTGGGCGGGGAGCACAGATACGCAGTATTTT
CASAWAGSTDTQYF
>TRBV6-5|NA|TRBJ2-1|NA
TGTGCCAGCAGGTGGGCCTCCCAGGGTGAGCAGTTCTTC
CASRWASQGEQFF
>TRBV2|TRBD1|TRBJ2-3|NA
TGTGCCAGCAGTCCAGGGGGAAGCACAGATACGCAGTATTTT
CASSPGGSTDTQYF
>TRBV30|NA|TRBJ1-1|NA
TGTGCCTGGAGGTTAAATTTAGAAGCTTTCTTT
CAWRLNLEAFF
>TRBV29-1|NA|TRBJ1-1|NA
TGCAGCGTTGATCTGGGACAGAACACTGAAGCTTTCTTT
CSVDLGQNTEAFF
>TRBV30|NA|TRBJ1-3|once
TGTGCCTGGGTCGGAGGGGCTGGAAACACCATATATTTT
CAWVGGAGNTIYF
>TRBV18|NA|TRBJ1-2|once
TGTGCCAGCTCACCCGACAAGAACTATGGCTACACCTTC
CASSPDKNYGYTF
>TRBV7-2|TRBD1|TRBJ2-3|once
TGTGCCAGCAGCCGGGACAGGGCGAGAGATACGCAGTATTTT
CASSRDRARDTQYF
>TRBV2|TRBD2|TRBJ2-3|NA
TGTGCCAGCACCATTCAAGCGGGGGGCACAGATACGCAGTATTTT
CASTIQAGGTDTQYF
>TRBV23-1|NA|TRBJ1-4|NA
TGCGCCAGCAGTCACTCCCGCCCCGATACTGCAACTAATGAAAAACTGTTTTTT
CASSHSRPDTATNEKLFF
>TRBV7-2|TRBD2|TRBJ2-7|NA
TGTGCCAGCAGCTTAACGGCGGGGGGATACGAGCAGTACTTC
CASSLTAGGYEQYF
>TRBV7-6|TRBD1|TRBJ1-1|NA
TGTGCCAGCAGCTTAGGCTACAGGGGGCGGAACACTGAAGCTTTCTTT
CASSLGYRGRNTEAFF
>TRBV7-8|TRBD2|TRBJ2-4|NA
TGTGCCAGCAGCTTAGCGGAAGCGGGACAAAACATTCAGTACTTC
CASSLAEAGQNIQYF
>TRBV19|NA|TRBJ1-6|NA
TGTGCCAGTAGTACCTACAACAGTAATTCACCCCTCCACTTT
CASSTYNSNSPLHF
>TRBV4-1|TRBD1|TRBJ2-4|NA
TGCGCCAGCAGCCAAGTAGGACAGGGGTCCGCCTTAGCCAAAAACATTCAGTACTTC
CASSQVGQGSALAKNIQYF
>TRBV7-6|TRBD1|TRBJ2-3|NA
TGTGCCAGCAGCTTTGGACAGGGAGGCACAGATACGCAGTATTTT
CASSFGQGGTDTQYF
>TRBV5-6|TRBD1|TRBJ1-2|NA
TGTGCCAGCAGCTTGGGGACAGGGGGAATAGGCTACACCTTC
CASSLGTGGIGYTF
>TRBV6-1|TRBD1|TRBJ2-3|NA
TGTGCCAGCAGTGAAGCCTACCGGACAGGCGATACGCAGTATTTT
CASSEAYRTGDTQYF
>TRBV30|TRBD1|TRBJ1-1|NA
TGTGCCTGGAGTCAGGGGGCAGCTTTCTTT
CAWSQGAAFF
>TRBV7-3|NA|TRBJ1-1|NA
TGTGCCAGCAGCTTGGGTATGACGAGGACTGAAGCTTTCTTT
CASSLGMTRTEAFF
>TRBV18|TRBD1|TRBJ1-5|NA
TGTGCCAGCTCATCCCAAAGGTCCGGGACAGGGCGAGATAGCAATCAGCCCCAGCATTTT
CASSSQRSGTGRDSNQPQHF
>TRBV28|NA|TRBJ1-1|NA
TGTGCCAGCTCTTCGCCCGCCAGCACTGAAGCTTTCTTT
CASSSPASTEAFF
>TRBV6-5|NA|TRBJ1-2|NA
TGTGCCAGCAGGCCTACAGGGACCAACTATGGCTACACCTTC
CASRPTGTNYGYTF
>TRBV4-3|NA|TRBJ2-7|NA
TGCGCCAGCAGCCAGGGCAGGGCCGTCGCGAACGAGCAGTACTTC
CASSQGRAVANEQYF
>TRBV6-5|TRBD1|TRBJ1-2|once
TGTGCCAGCAATCCGACAGGGAGTAGTGGCTACACCTTC
CASNPTGSSGYTF
>TRBV7-2|TRBD1|TRBJ2-7|NA
TGTGCCAGCAGCATTACAGGGGGCCGGAACGAGCAGTACTTC
CASSITGGRNEQYF
>TRBV6-4|NA|TRBJ2-1|NA
TGTGCCAGCAGTGGGGAGGCGAGCTCCTACAATGAGCAGTTCTTC
CASSGEASSYNEQFF
>TRBV4-1|TRBD1|TRBJ1-1|NA
TGCGCCAGCAGCCAGGGTTTACAGGGGACTCGCACTGAAGCTTTCTTT
CASSQGLQGTRTEAFF
>TRBV7-3|NA|TRBJ1-2|NA
TGTGCCAGCAGGTCCGGATCAAACAGCGGTGGCTACACCTTC
CASRSGSNSGGYTF
>TRBV18|TRBD2|TRBJ2-3|NA
TGTGCCAGCTCACCTTTAGCGGGCGGCAGCACAGATACGCAGTATTTT
CASSPLAGGSTDTQYF
>TRBV30|NA|TRBJ1-6|NA
TGTGCCTGGGCCATCGGGGGGCGTTCACCCCTCCACTTT
CAWAIGGRSPLHF
>TRBV5-1|NA|TRBJ1-3|few
TGCGCCAGCACTATGTCAGGGGAGTATATAGACACCATATATTTT
CASTMSGEYIDTIYF
>TRBV12-5|TRBD2|TRBJ2-3|NA
TGTGCTAGTGGTTTGCCCCGACTAGCGGGGGGACTCCCCGATACGCAGTATTTT
CASGLPRLAGGLPDTQYF
>TRBV2|TRBD1|TRBJ1-1|NA
TGTGCCAGCAGGGACAGGGGTAACACTGAAGCTTTCTTT
CASRDRGNTEAFF
>TRBV9|NA|TRBJ1-2|NA
TGTGCCAGCAGCCCGGAAGGCTGGGGCGAATATGGCTACACCTTC
CASSPEGWGEYGYTF
>TRBV18|NA|TRBJ2-3|NA
TGTGCCAGCTCACCTCCCTCGGGGGAGGCAGATACGCAGTATTTT
CASSPPSGEADTQYF